This T cell receptor (beta chain) was sequenced during a study of breast tumors, draining lymph nodes, adjacent tissues. Study-level results: Tumor TCR diversity was below lymph nodes but above nontumor tissue. Compared with basal-like, luminal-like tumors shared significantly more repertoire with nontumor tissue. Data only fit, rather than demonstrated, lymph node origin of most tumor T cells. Findings are consistent with lymph node origin and intratumoral expansion of most tumor T cells.

This clonotype was detected only a few times. As yet, its antigen is unknown. MiXCR was run by TCRdb on the multiplex PCR reads, yielding one entry per CDR3 protein. Counted here are 15,000 to 20,000 distinct CDR3 sequences, 43% occurring once; the ten biggest clones make up approximately 20%. There are 13 residues in the CDR3. The germline V and J ends were trimmed by 0 bases and 8 bases, with 10 bases remaining between them. Germline V lookup: CDR1 LNHNV, CDR2 YYDKDF (reference sequence). The origin of this receptor is a female donor with breast cancer. Some clones in this sample may be carry-over from other donors' samples. What was sequenced was breast tumor tissue. The chain carries TRBV15 and TRBJ1-1; D remains ambiguous. As DNA, the CDR3 is TGTGCCACCAGCAGAGAAGGGTTTGCCGAAGCTTTCTTT. The encoded protein is CATSREGFAEAFF.